This entry lists 20 T cell receptor beta chains sequenced from one sample in a study of blood T cells in healthy people across ages. Combining a sample-barcoded 5' primer with a J-beta primer mix, a second PCR ran for about 7 to 11 cycles. TCRdb reanalysed the 5' RACE reads using MiXCR and keeps one entry per CDR3 protein. In the table there are more than 1.4 million distinct CDR3 sequences, roughly 40% of which are singletons. The sequencing sample was made of blood. The receptors shown here come from a woman younger than 30 in good health.

The J gene is TRBJ2-7, the V gene TRBV12-3 or TRBV12-4; 7 bases are shared with TRBD2. CDR3 length: 15 residues. The V gene end was trimmed by 6 bases and the J gene end by 0 bases; junction bases not matched to a gene: 8. The DNA for the CDR3 is TGTGCCAGCAGAACTGGCCGGGGGGTCTCCTACGAGCAGTACTTC. Translated, it gives CASRTGRGVSYEQYF.

This chain joins TRBV2 and TRBJ2-7; TRBD1 agrees at 11 bases. Germline V gene lookup returns CDR1 SNHLY and CDR2 FYNNEI. V shed 6 bases, J shed 2 bases, and the junction held 6 bases outside the gene matches. The CDR3 consists of 15 residues. CDR3: CASRGDRGMTYEQYF. The CDR3 DNA follows: TGTGCCAGCAGGGGGGACAGGGGGATGACCTACGAGCAGTACTTC.

The V gene is TRBV20-1, the J gene TRBJ2-7; the match to TRBD1 covers 7 bases. The J call may be faulty, since TRBJ2-5 better matches the DNA end. Germline loops: CDR1 DFQATT, CDR2 SNEGSKA (reference sequence). CDR3 length equals 14 residues. The CDR3: CSAANSRGQETQYF. The CDR3 DNA reads TGCAGTGCCGCCAACTCCAGGGGGCAAGAGACCCAGTACTTC.

As concerns this clonotype: No conserved phenylalanine or tryptophan is present at the end of the CDR3, so a read error is the likely explanation. The chain recombines TRBV6-4 with TRBJ1-4; 10 nucleotides match TRBD1. The CDR3 sequence is 18 residues long. Germline V gene sequence: CDR1 MRHNA, CDR2 SNTAGT. J was trimmed by 3 bases and V by 2 bases; bases with no gene match: 9. CDR3 sequence: CASSDPGTGDGANEKLFS. In nucleotides, the CDR3 is TGTGCCAGCAGTGACCCCGGGACAGGGGACGGGGCTAATGAAAAACTGTTTTCT.

This clonotype was counted between two and nine times. This sequence joins TRBV2 and TRBJ2-2; D is ambiguous. The CDR3 loop spans 12 amino acids. Germline assignment: CDR1 SNHLY and CDR2 FYNNEI. Trimming cost V 8 bases and J 5 bases, with 9 bases left between them. The CDR3 DNA sequence: TGTGCCAGCCGTTATTATACCGGGGAGCTGTTTTTT. Amino acids: CASRYYTGELFF.

The chain has TRBV10-3 and TRBJ2-1; TRBD2 matches at 8 bases. The J call may be in error: the DNA end matches TRBJ2-7 better. The CDR3 length is 17 residues. Germline-derived CDR1 and CDR2 are ENHRY and SYGVKD. CDR3 nucleotides: TGTGCCATCAGTGAGTCGATTGCGGGAGGCACAAGGGGTGAGCAGTACTTC. Translated: CAISESIAGGTRGEQYF.

This clonotype was observed a few times. V usage is TRBV5-1 and J usage is TRBJ2-5, with a tentative D call TRBD2 (6 bases). The J call may not be correct, given that the DNA end is closer to TRBJ2-7. This CDR3 region has 16 residues. Germline V gene data show CDR1 as SGHRS and CDR2 as YFSETQ. The CDR3 sequence is CASSSGGTTGTYEQYF. The CDR3 nucleotides are TGCGCCAGCAGCTCCGGAGGTACCACGGGGACTTACGAGCAGTACTTC.

The gene calls are TRBV20-1 and TRBJ1-5; possible D gene TRBD1, 6 bases. V lost 0 bases to trimming and J lost 0 bases, with 9 bases between them. The CDR3 covers 15 residues. Germline lookup yields CDR1 DFQATT and CDR2 SNEGSKA (reference sequence). DNA of the CDR3: TGCAGTGCTAGAGACCGGGACACTAGCAATCAGCCCCAGCATTTT. Its translation is CSARDRDTSNQPQHF.

The chain recombines TRBV20-1 with TRBJ2-5; TRBD1 agrees at 12 bases. The germline V gene has CDR1 DFQATT and CDR2 SNEGSKA (reference sequence). V was clipped by 6 bases and J by 5 bases; unmatched bases: 10. The CDR3 has 15 residues. In DNA form, the CDR3 reads TGCAGTGCGATGAACTTGGGACAGGGGGCGGAGACCCAGTACTTC. As protein: CSAMNLGQGAETQYF.

The chain combines TRBV15 with TRBJ2-7; D is tentatively TRBD1 or TRBD2 (5 bases each). Between the trimmed V and J ends, which lost 0 bases and 2 bases, there was a span of 17 bases. There are 17 residues in the CDR3. Germline lookup yields CDR1 LNHNV and CDR2 YYDKDF (reference sequence). The CDR3 protein is CATSRERAGRAAYEQYF. The CDR3 nucleotides read TGTGCCACCAGCAGAGAAAGGGCGGGCAGGGCCGCCTACGAGCAGTACTTC.

This chain connects TRBV25-1 to TRBJ1-1; TRBD1 is a possible D gene (6 bases). The CDR3 totals 13 residues. V lost 3 bases, J lost 5 bases, and 10 bases lay in between. Germline V gene lookup returns CDR1 MGHDK and CDR2 SYGVNS. The CDR3 coding sequence is TGTGCCAGCAGTGACGGGGGGCGAACTGAAGCTTTCTTT. This sequence encodes CASSDGGRTEAFF.

The genes are TRBV11-2 and TRBJ2-5; the D gene is possibly TRBD2 (7 bases). Trimming left V 5 bases short and J 2 bases short, with 15 bases between. Germline CDR1 and CDR2: SGHAT and FQNNGV. The CDR3 length is 15 residues. The CDR3 DNA is TGTGCCAGCAGCCGAGGGGGGGAGCCTCAAGAGACCCAGTACTTC. Its protein is CASSRGGEPQETQYF.

In DNA, the CDR3 is TGTGCCTGGAGTGGACCGGGACAGGGATCCTACGAGCAGTACTTC. As protein: CAWSGPGQGSYEQYF. The rearrangement links TRBV30 to TRBJ2-4, with TRBD1 matching over 9 bases. The J call may be mistaken, given a closer DNA end match to TRBJ2-7. The CDR3 is made up of 15 amino acids. Germline-derived CDR1 and CDR2 are GTSNPN and SVGIG (reference sequence).

In this sample, this clonotype turned up a few times. This chain uses TRBV12-5 with TRBJ2-1; 9 bases align to TRBD1. V lost 1 base, J lost 6 bases, and 1 base stayed unmatched. CDR3 length: 14 residues. Germline CDR1 is LGHNT and CDR2 is FRNRAP. This CDR3 is CASGLGTGVNEQFF. For the CDR3, the DNA is TGTGCTAGTGGTTTGGGGACAGGGGTCAATGAGCAGTTCTTC. Based on the CDR3 plus reference TRBV12-5 and TRBJ2-1, the full variable domain is DARVTQTPRHKVTEMGQEVTMRCQPILGHNTVFWYRQTMMQGLELLAYFRNRAPLDDSGMPKDRFSAEMPDATLATLKIQPSEPRDSAVYFCASGLGTGVNEQFFGPGTRLTVL.

The rearrangement joins TRBV20-1 to TRBJ2-3, with D tentatively TRBD1 or TRBD2 (5 bases each). Trimming cost V 3 bases and J 1 base, with 11 bases left between them. Germline V gene lookup returns CDR1 DFQATT and CDR2 SNEGSKA (reference sequence). This CDR3 contains 14 residues. CDR3 sequence: CSASQRGGTDTQYF. In nucleotides, the CDR3 is TGCAGTGCTAGTCAGAGGGGTGGCACAGATACGCAGTATTTT.

A few counts support this clonotype. The rearrangement joins TRBV3-1 to TRBJ2-1, with 11 bases that match TRBD2. The CDR3 loop spans 17 amino acids. Germline assignment: CDR1 LGHDT and CDR2 YNNKEL (reference sequence). V shed 6 bases and J 8 bases; nucleotides not matched to a gene: 15. CDR3 residues: CASSRLKNSGRAHEQFF. For the CDR3, the DNA is TGTGCCAGCAGTCGCCTAAAAAATAGCGGGAGGGCCCATGAGCAGTTCTTC.

V is TRBV20-1 and J is TRBJ2-2; possible D gene TRBD1, 5 bases. Germline values: CDR1 DFQATT, CDR2 SNEGSKA (reference sequence). The CDR3 extends over 14 amino acids. V lost 3 bases and J 6 bases, leaving 14 bases between the germline ends. This CDR3 reads CSASRREYSGELFF. CDR3 in DNA: TGCAGTGCTAGTCGCAGGGAATACTCCGGGGAGCTGTTTTTT.

The chain couples TRBV21-1 to TRBJ2-7. The J call may be faulty, since TRBJ2-5 better matches the DNA end. TRBV21-1 is termed a pseudogene. CDR3 size: 14 residues. DNA of the CDR3: TGTGCCAGCAGAAAGGAGGAAGGTCCAGAGACCCAGTACTTC. Its protein product is CASRKEEGPETQYF.

V is TRBV3-1 and J is TRBJ1-4; D is uncertain. CDR3 length equals 15 residues. The germline CDR1 and CDR2 sequences are LGHDT and YNNKEL (reference sequence). V lost 0 bases and J lost 4, with 9 bases in between. CDR3 residues: CASSQDSTVNEKLFF. The CDR3 DNA is TGTGCCAGCAGCCAAGATTCAACAGTTAATGAAAAACTGTTTTTT. Together with reference TRBV3-1 and TRBJ1-4, the CDR3 gives the full variable domain: DTAVSQTPKYLVTQMGNDKSIKCEQNLGHDTMYWYKQDSKKFLKIMFSYNNKELIINETVPNRFSPKSPDKAHLNLHINSLELGDSAVYFCASSQDSTVNEKLFFGSGTQLSVL.

This chain links TRBV9 with TRBJ2-3; 9 nucleotides agree with TRBD1. V was pared by 4 bases and J by 5 bases, with 11 bases of the junction left unmatched. CDR3 size: 16 residues. CDR1 and CDR2 (germline): SGDLS, YYNGEE. The CDR3 is CASSPRTGEGGDTQYF. CDR3 in DNA: TGTGCCAGCAGCCCTCGGACAGGGGAGGGAGGAGATACGCAGTATTTT.